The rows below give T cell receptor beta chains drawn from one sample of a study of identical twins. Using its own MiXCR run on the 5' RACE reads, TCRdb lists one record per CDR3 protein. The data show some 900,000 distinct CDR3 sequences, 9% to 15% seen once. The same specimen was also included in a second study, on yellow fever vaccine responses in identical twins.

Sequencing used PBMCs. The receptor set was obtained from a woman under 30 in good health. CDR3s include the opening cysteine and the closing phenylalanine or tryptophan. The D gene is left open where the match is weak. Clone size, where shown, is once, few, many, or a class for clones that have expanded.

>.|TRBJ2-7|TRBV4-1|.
TGCGCCAGCAGCCAAGGTACTACGAGCTCCTACGAGCAGTACTTC
CASSQGTTSSYEQYF
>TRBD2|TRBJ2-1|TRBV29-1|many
TGCAGCGTTGAAGCACTAAGGACTAGAGACAATGAGCAGTTCTTC
CSVEALRTRDNEQFF
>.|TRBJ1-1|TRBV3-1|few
TGTGCCAGCAGCCAAGGGGCTGGACAGCCTGAAGCTTTCTTT
CASSQGAGQPEAFF
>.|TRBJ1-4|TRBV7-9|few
TGTGCCAGCAGCTTATCCGGGCCTAATGAAAAACTGTTTTTT
CASSLSGPNEKLFF
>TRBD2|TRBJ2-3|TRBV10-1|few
TGCGCCAGCAGTGATGAGCGGGGTAGCACAGATACGCAGTATTTT
CASSDERGSTDTQYF
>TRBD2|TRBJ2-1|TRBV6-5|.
TGTGCCAGCAGTTCCCGAGGGACTAACAATGAGCAGTTCTTC
CASSSRGTNNEQFF
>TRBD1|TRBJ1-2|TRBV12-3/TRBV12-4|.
TGTGCCAGCAGGAACGGGACAGCGATTTATGGCTACACCTTC
CASRNGTAIYGYTF
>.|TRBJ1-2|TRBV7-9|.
TGTGCCAGCAGCTTAGTGGGCAGGGGTTGGGCCTATGGCTACACCTTC
CASSLVGRGWAYGYTF
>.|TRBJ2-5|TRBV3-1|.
TGTGCCAGCAGCCAAGAAGGCAGGAGCTTATACCAAGAGACCCAGTACTTC
CASSQEGRSLYQETQYF
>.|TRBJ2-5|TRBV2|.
TGTGCCAGCAGTGACGGAAACCAAGAGACCCAGTACTTC
CASSDGNQETQYF
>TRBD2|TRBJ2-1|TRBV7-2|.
TGTGCCAGCAGCGGCCGGACTAGCGGGGGAGCTATAGAGCAGTTCTTC
CASSGRTSGGAIEQFF
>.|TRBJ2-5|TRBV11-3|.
TGTGCCAGCAGCTTTATAAAAAAGGGCGTAGAGACCCAGTACTTC
CASSFIKKGVETQYF
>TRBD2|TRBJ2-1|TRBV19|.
TGTGCCAGTAGTACGGGACTAGCGGGAGGACCTGCCTACAATGAGCAGTTCTTC
CASSTGLAGGPAYNEQFF
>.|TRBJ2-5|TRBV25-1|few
TGTGCCAGCAGTGAAGGTCGAGCGGAAGAGACCCAGTACTTC
CASSEGRAEETQYF
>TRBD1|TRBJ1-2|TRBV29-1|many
TGCAGCGTCGGGACAGGCTATGGCTACACCTTC
CSVGTGYGYTF
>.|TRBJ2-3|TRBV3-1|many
TGTGCCAGCAGCCCTCGGACAGCTAGCACAGATACGCAGTATTTT
CASSPRTASTDTQYF
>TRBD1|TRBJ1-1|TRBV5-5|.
TGTGCCAGCAGAAGACAGGGGACCACTGAAGCTTTCTTT
CASRRQGTTEAFF
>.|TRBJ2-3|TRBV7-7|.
TGTGCCAGCAGCCCCTCCGGACTGGTGGATACGCAGTATTTT
CASSPSGLVDTQYF
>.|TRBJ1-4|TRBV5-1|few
TGCGCCAGCAGCTCAATCCCCGGGACTCAAAATGAAAAACTGTTTTTT
CASSSIPGTQNEKLFF
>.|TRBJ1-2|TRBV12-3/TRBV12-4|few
TGTGCCAGCAGTTTAGGGGGACACAAATACTATGGCTACACCTTC
CASSLGGHKYYGYTF
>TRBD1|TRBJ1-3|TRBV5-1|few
TGCGCCAGCAGCTTGGAAAGGGGGCGAGGAAACACCATATATTTT
CASSLERGRGNTIYF
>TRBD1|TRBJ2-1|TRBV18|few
TGTGCCAGCTCACCAAGGACAGGGTTAGGCTATGAGCAGTTCTTC
CASSPRTGLGYEQFF
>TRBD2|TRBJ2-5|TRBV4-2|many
TGTGCCAGCAGCCACGCTACTAGCGGGGGGTTAAAGACCCAGTACTTC
CASSHATSGGLKTQYF
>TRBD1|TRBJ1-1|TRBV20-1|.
TGCAGTGCTAGAGCCCCGGACAGGGGCGATGAAGCTTTCTTT
CSARAPDRGDEAFF
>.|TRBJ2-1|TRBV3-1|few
TGTGCCAGCAGGGACCTATTGTATGAGCAGTTCTTC
CASRDLLYEQFF
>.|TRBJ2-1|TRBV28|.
TGTGCCAGCAGTCCTGACACGGCCTACAATGAGCAGTTCTTC
CASSPDTAYNEQFF
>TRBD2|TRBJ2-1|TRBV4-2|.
TGTGCCAGCAGCCAAGATCGCGGGAGGGCCATTGAGCAGTTCTTC
CASSQDRGRAIEQFF
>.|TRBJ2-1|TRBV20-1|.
TGCAGTGTAATTAGGGGGAATGAGCAGTTCTTC
CSVIRGNEQFF
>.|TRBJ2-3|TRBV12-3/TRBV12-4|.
TGTGCCAGCGCCCCCAGCGGTTCCTGGGATACGCAGTATTTT
CASAPSGSWDTQYF
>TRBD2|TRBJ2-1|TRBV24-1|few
TGTGCCACCAGGAGGCGGGAGGAGGGTGAGCAGTTCTTC
CATRRREEGEQFF
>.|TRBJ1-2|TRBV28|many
TGTGCCAGCAGTTTAGTCACCCCGTCTTATGGCTACACCTTC
CASSLVTPSYGYTF
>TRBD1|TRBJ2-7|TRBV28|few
TGTGCCAGCAGTCAAAAGGGGGCCGGTGCCTACGAGCAGTACTTC
CASSQKGAGAYEQYF
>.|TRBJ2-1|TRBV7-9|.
TGTGCCAGCAGCTTAGCGGTGACTCATCGCTACAATGAGCAGTTCTTC
CASSLAVTHRYNEQFF
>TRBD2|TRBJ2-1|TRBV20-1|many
TGCAGTGCCAGTAACGGCCTAGCGGGGCCTAATGAGCAGTTCTTC
CSASNGLAGPNEQFF
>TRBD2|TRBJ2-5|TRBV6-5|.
TGTGCCAGCAGTTCTACGAAACTAAGCGGGAGGGGGGAAGAGACCCAGTACTTC
CASSSTKLSGRGEETQYF
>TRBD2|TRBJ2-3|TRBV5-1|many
TGCGCCAGCAGCTATGATAGCGGGGGACTCACAGATACGCAGTATTTT
CASSYDSGGLTDTQYF
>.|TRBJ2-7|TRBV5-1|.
TGCGCCAGCAGCTTTTCCGGGATGTACGAGCAGTACTTC
CASSFSGMYEQYF